The present T cell receptor beta chain was sequenced within a study of T cell changes during pregnancy in multiple sclerosis. Profiled with immunoSEQ multiplex PCR; TCRdb holds only in-frame clones, not every one. The table records around 100,000 clones, around nine tenths of them present only once. This clone occurred once. The CDR3 is 17 residues long. The V end lost 0 bases, the J end lost 2 bases, and 12 bases lay between the germline ends. Germline V CDR1 and CDR2: SGDLS, YYNGEE. The sample in question was peripheral blood, obtained after pregnancy. The sequence derives from a female donor with multiple sclerosis, enrolled in a pregnancy study. The chain carries TRBV9 and TRBJ1-6; no reliable D call. In DNA form, the CDR3 reads TGTGCCAGCAGCGTAGCTAATCGGAGAGCCTATAATTCACCCCTCCACTTT. This encodes CASSVANRRAYNSPLHF.